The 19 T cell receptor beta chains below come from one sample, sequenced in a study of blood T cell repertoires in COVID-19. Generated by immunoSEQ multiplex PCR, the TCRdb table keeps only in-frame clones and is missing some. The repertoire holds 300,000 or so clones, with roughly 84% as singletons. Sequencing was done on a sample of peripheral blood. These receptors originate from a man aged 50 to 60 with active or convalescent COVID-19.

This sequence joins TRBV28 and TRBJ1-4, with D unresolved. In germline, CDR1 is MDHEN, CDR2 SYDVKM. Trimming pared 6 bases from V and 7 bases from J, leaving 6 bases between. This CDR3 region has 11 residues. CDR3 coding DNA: TGTGCCAGCAGGAGCCGTGAAAAACTGTTTTTT. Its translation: CASRSREKLFF.

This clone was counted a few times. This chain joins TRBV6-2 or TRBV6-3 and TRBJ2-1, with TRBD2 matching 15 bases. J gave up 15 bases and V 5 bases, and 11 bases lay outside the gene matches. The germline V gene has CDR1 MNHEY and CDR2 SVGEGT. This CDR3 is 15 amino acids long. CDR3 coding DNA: TGTGCCAGCAGTCAAAGGACTAGCGGGGGGGCCGGAAGGTTCTTC. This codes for CASSQRTSGGAGRFF.

The CDR3 DNA sequence: TGTGCCAGCAGTTCCTCTTCTCTACTAGCGGGGGGTCGCGAGCAGTACTTC. This translates into CASSSSSLLAGGREQYF. The rearrangement joins TRBV6-2 or TRBV6-3 to TRBJ2-7, with 12 nucleotides matching TRBD2. CDR3 length: 17 amino acids. Germline values: CDR1 MNHEY, CDR2 SVGEGT. J was trimmed by 6 bases and V by 4 bases; bases with no gene match: 13.

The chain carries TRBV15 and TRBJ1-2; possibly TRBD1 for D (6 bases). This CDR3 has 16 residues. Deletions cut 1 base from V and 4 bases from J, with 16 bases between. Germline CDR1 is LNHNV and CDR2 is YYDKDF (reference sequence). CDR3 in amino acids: CATSRVRAGASYGYTF. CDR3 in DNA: TGTGCCACCAGCAGAGTCCGGGCGGGGGCTTCCTATGGCTACACCTTC. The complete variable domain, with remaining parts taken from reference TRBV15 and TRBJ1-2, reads DAMVIQNPRYQVTQFGKPVTLSCSQTLNHNVMYWYQQKSSQAPKLLFHYYDKDFNNEADTPDNFQSRRPNTSFCFLDIRSPGLGDTAMYLCATSRVRAGASYGYTFGSGTRLTVV.

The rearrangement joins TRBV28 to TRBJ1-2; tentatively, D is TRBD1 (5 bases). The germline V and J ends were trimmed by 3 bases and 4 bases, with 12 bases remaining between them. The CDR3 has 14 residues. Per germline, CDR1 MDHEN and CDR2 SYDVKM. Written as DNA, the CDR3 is TGTGCCAGCAGTTTTCAGACAGCCCCCTATGGCTACACCTTC. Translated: CASSFQTAPYGYTF.

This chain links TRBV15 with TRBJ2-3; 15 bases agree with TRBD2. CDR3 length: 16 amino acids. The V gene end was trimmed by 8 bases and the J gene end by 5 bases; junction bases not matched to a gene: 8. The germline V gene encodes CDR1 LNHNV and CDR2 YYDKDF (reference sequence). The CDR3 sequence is CATRGLAGGGGDTQYF. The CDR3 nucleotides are TGTGCCACCCGGGGACTAGCGGGGGGCGGTGGAGATACGCAGTATTTT.

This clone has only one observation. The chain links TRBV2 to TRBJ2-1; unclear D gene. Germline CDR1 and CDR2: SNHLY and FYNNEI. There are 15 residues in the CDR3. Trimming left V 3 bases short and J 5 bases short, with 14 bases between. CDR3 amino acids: CASSEMLATNNEQFF. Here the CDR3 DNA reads TGTGCCAGCAGTGAGATGTTAGCTACTAACAATGAGCAGTTCTTC. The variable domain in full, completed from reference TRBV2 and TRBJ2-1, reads EPEVTQTPSHQVTQMGQEVILRCVPISNHLYFYWYRQILGQKVEFLVSFYNNEISEKSEIFDDQFSVERPDGSNFTLKIRSTKLEDSAMYFCASSEMLATNNEQFFGPGTRLTVL.

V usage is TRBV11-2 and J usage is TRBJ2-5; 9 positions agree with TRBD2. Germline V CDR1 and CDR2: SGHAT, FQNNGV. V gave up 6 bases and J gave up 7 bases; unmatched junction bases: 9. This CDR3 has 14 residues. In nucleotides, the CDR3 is TGTGCCAGCAGGCTGACTAGCGGACTCGGGACCCAGTACTTC. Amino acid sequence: CASRLTSGLGTQYF.

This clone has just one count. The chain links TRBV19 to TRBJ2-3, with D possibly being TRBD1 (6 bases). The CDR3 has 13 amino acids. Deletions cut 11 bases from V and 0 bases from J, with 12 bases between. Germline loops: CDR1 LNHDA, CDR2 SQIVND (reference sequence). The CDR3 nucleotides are TGTGCCGTTAAGGACAGAAGCACAGATACGCAGTATTTT. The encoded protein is CAVKDRSTDTQYF.

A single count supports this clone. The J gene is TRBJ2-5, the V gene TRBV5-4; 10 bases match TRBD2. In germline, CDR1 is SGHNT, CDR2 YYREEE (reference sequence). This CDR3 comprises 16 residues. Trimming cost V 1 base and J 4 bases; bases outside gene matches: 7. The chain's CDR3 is CASSLKVAGGRETQYF. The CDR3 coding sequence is TGTGCCAGCAGCTTGAAGGTAGCGGGAGGTAGAGAGACCCAGTACTTC.

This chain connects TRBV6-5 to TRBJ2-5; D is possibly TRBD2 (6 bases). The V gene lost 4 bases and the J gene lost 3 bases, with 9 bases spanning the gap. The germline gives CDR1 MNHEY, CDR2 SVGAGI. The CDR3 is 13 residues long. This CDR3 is CASSFSGKETQYF. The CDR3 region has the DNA TGTGCCAGCAGTTTTAGCGGAAAAGAGACCCAGTACTTC.

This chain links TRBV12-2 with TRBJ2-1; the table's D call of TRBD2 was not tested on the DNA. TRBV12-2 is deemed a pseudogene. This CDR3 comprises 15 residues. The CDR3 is CASRPDSGSYNEQFF. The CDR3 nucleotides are TGTGCAAGTCGCCCGGATAGCGGGTCCTACAATGAGCAGTTCTTC.

The chain's CDR3 is CASSERGQGNPYEQYF. The CDR3 nucleotides read TGCGCCAGCAGTGAAAGGGGACAGGGGAACCCCTACGAGCAGTACTTC. The rearrangement links TRBV10-1 to TRBJ2-7; 10 bases agree with TRBD1. V lost 3 bases to trimming and J lost 2 bases; unmatched junction nucleotides: 7. CDR1 and CDR2 from the germline V gene are WNHNN and SYGVQD (reference sequence). There are 16 residues in the CDR3.

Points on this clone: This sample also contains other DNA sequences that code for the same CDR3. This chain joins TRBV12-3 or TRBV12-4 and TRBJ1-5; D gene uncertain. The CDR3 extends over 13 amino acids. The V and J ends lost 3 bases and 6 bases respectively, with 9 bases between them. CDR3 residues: CASSFGRGQPQHF. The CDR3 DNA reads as TGTGCCAGCAGTTTCGGTCGGGGTCAGCCCCAGCATTTT.

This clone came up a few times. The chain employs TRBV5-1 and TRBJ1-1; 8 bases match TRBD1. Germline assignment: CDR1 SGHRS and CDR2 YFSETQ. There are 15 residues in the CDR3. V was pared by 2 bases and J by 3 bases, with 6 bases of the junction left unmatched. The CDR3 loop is CASSFAGGGDTEAFF. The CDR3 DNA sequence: TGCGCCAGCAGCTTCGCAGGGGGCGGTGACACTGAAGCTTTCTTT.

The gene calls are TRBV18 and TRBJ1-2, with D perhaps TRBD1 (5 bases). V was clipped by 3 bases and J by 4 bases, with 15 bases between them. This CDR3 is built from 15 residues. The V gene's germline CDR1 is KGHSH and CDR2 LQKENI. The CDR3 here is CASSPQGEGVYGYTF. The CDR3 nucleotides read TGTGCCAGCTCACCCCAAGGGGAAGGGGTCTATGGCTACACCTTC.

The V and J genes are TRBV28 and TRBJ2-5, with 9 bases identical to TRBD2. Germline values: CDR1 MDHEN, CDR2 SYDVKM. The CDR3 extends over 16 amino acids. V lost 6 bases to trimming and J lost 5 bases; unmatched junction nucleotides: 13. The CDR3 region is CASRASSGALGETQYF. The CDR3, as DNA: TGTGCCAGCAGAGCTTCTAGCGGGGCCCTAGGGGAGACCCAGTACTTC. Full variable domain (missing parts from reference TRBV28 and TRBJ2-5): DVKVTQSSRYLVKRTGEKVFLECVQDMDHENMFWYRQDPGLGLRLIYFSYDVKMKEKGDIPEGYSVSREKKERFSLILESASTNQTSMYLCASRASSGALGETQYFGPGTRLLVL.

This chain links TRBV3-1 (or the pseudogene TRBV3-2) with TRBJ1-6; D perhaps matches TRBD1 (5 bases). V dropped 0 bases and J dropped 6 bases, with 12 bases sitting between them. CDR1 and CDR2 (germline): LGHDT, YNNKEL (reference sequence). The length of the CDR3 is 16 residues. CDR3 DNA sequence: TGTGCCAGCAGCCAAGATGCAGGGCCGGGTAATTCACCCCTCCACTTT. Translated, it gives CASSQDAGPGNSPLHF.

The CDR3 spells CASSPVGPSGNTIYF. The DNA for the CDR3 is TGTGCCAGCAGCCCCGTGGGGCCCTCTGGAAACACCATATATTTT. The chain carries TRBV4-2 and TRBJ1-3; the D gene is possibly TRBD1 (5 bases). Germline CDR1 is LGHNA and CDR2 is YNFKEQ. The germline V and J ends were trimmed by 4 bases and 0 bases, with 10 bases remaining between them. This CDR3 spans 15 amino acids.